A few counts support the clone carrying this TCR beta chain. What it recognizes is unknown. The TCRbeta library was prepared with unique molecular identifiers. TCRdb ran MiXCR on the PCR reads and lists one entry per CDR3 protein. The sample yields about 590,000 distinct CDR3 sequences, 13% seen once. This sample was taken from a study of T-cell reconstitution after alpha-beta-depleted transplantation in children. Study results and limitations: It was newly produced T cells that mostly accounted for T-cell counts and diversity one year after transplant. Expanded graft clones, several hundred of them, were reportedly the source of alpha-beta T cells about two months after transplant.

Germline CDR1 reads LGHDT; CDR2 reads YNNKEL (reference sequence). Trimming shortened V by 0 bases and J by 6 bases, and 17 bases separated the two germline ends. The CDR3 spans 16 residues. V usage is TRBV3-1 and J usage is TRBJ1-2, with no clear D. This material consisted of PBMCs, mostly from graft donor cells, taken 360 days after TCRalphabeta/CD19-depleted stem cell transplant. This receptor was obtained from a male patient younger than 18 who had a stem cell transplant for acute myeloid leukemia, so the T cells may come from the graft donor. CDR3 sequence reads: CASSQDRHTRGNGYTF. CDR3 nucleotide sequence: TGTGCCAGCAGCCAAGATCGGCACACACGAGGGAATGGCTACACCTTC.